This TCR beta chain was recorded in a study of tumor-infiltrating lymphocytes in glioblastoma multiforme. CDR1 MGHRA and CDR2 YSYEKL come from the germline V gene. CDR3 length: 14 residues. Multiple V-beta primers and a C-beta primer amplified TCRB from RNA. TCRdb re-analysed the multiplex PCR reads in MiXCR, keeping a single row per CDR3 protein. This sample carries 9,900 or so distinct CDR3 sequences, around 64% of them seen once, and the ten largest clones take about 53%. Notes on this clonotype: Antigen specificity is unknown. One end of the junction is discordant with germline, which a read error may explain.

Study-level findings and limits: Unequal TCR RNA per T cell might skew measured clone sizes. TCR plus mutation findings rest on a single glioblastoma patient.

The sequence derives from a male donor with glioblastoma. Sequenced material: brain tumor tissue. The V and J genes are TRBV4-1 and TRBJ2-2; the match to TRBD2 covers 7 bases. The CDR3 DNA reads TGCGCCAGCAGCCAAGATAGGGGAAGCGGGGAGCTGCCTTTT. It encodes CASSQDRGSGELPF.